These 16 T cell receptor beta chains were sequenced from one sample in a study of blood T cell repertoires in COVID-19. This table comes from immunoSEQ multiplex PCR, and its TCRdb copy is limited to in-frame clones, with some not included. The repertoire holds 200,000 to 300,000 clones, 88% seen once, with approximately 2.3% in the top ten. Sequenced input: PBMCs or T cells enriched from blood (not recorded which). Source of these receptors: a woman aged 40 to 49 with acute COVID-19.

The chain links TRBV4-1 to TRBJ2-3; 10 bases map to TRBD2. The V gene's germline CDR1 is MGHRA and CDR2 YSYEKL. After removal of 0 bases from V and 6 bases from J, the junction contained 9 bases not matched to a gene. This CDR3 is built from 17 residues. The chain's CDR3 is CASSQEESGGARDTQYF. CDR3 sequence (DNA): TGCGCCAGCAGCCAAGAGGAGAGCGGGGGGGCCAGGGATACGCAGTATTTT.

This clone was seen only once. J is TRBJ1-2 and V is TRBV3-1 (or the pseudogene TRBV3-2); D gene ambiguous. The CDR3 has 14 amino acids. V was clipped by 4 bases and J by 4 bases, with 13 bases between them. Germline values: CDR1 LGHDT, CDR2 YNNKEL (reference sequence). The CDR3 coding sequence is TGTGCCAGCAGCCGCGACCTGGCTAGCTATGGCTACACCTTC. It translates to CASSRDLASYGYTF.

V usage is TRBV5-1 and J usage is TRBJ1-6; 7 bases match TRBD1. The CDR3 has 16 amino acids. With V trimmed by 0 bases and J by 8 bases, 8 bases remained unmatched. The germline CDR1 and CDR2 sequences are SGHRS and YFSETQ. CDR3 DNA: TGCGCCAGCAGCTTGGAAACTACAGGGGCTGATTCACCCCTCCACTTT. It translates to CASSLETTGADSPLHF.

V and J are TRBV19 and TRBJ1-3, with D tentatively TRBD1 (5 bases). The CDR3 consists of 14 residues. Germline assignment: CDR1 LNHDA and CDR2 SQIVND (reference sequence). The CDR3 DNA sequence: TGTCGAGACAGCTGTATGAGCTCTGGAAACACCATATATTTT. This codes for CRDSCMSSGNTIYF. The full variable domain, its missing parts supplied by reference TRBV19 and TRBJ1-3, is DGGITQSPKYLFRKEGQNVTLSCEQNLNHDAMYWYRQDPGQGLRLIYYSQIVNDFQKGDIAEGYSVSREKKESFPLTVTSAQKNPTAFYLCRDSCMSSGNTIYFGEGSWLTVV.

The chain carries TRBV6-5 and TRBJ1-1, with D perhaps TRBD1 (6 bases). This CDR3 contains 15 residues. Trimming stripped 5 bases from V and 1 base from J, with 14 bases between. Germline V gene data show CDR1 as MNHEY and CDR2 as SVGAGI. The CDR3 DNA is TGTGCCAGCAGTAATTCAGGGACACGGAACACTGAAGCTTTCTTT. Its translation is CASSNSGTRNTEAFF.

V usage is TRBV14 and J usage is TRBJ2-1, with a tentative D call TRBD2 (5 bases). Deletions cut 5 bases from V and 3 bases from J, with 8 bases between. The germline CDR1 and CDR2 sequences are SGHDN and FVKESK. This CDR3 region has 13 residues. The CDR3, as DNA: TGTGCCAGCAGCGGAGGTGTCTACAATGAGCAGTTCTTC. It specifies CASSGGVYNEQFF.

The chain carries TRBV19 and TRBJ1-2, with a tentative D call TRBD1 (5 bases). This CDR3 comprises 15 residues. The V end lost 6 bases, the J end lost 0 bases, and 14 bases lay between the germline ends. Germline CDR1 LNHDA, CDR2 SQIVND (reference sequence). The CDR3 sequence: CASSATGNANYGYTF. The CDR3 nucleotides read TGTGCCAGTAGCGCTACAGGAAACGCTAACTATGGCTACACCTTC. The full variable domain, its missing parts supplied by reference TRBV19 and TRBJ1-2, is DGGITQSPKYLFRKEGQNVTLSCEQNLNHDAMYWYRQDPGQGLRLIYYSQIVNDFQKGDIAEGYSVSREKKESFPLTVTSAQKNPTAFYLCASSATGNANYGYTFGSGTRLTVV.

V is TRBV6-5 and J is TRBJ1-1; D might be TRBD1 (5 bases). This CDR3 comprises 15 residues. The V gene's germline CDR1 is MNHEY and CDR2 SVGAGI. Trimming cost V 6 bases and J 0 bases, with 14 bases left between them. The DNA of the CDR3 is TGTGCCAGCAGATGGGAAAGGGGTGTGAACACTGAAGCTTTCTTT. It encodes CASRWERGVNTEAFF.

The chain employs TRBV7-2 and TRBJ1-2, with D unclear. Germline values: CDR1 SGHTA, CDR2 FQGNSA. V lost 1 base, J lost 7 bases, and 16 bases lay in between. The CDR3 spans 15 residues. DNA for the CDR3: TGTGCCAGCAGCTTAGGATCCGCTCCGGAGGGTGGCTACACCTTC. This codes for CASSLGSAPEGGYTF. Filled out from reference TRBV7-2 and TRBJ1-2, the complete variable domain reads GAGVSQSPSNKVTEKGKDVELRCDPISGHTALYWYRQSLGQGLEFLIYFQGNSAPDKSGLPSDRFSAERTGGSVSTLTIQRTQQEDSAVYLCASSLGSAPEGGYTFGSGTRLTVV.

The chain employs TRBV12-5 and TRBJ2-3, with 9 bases aligning to TRBD1. CDR3 length equals 15 residues. Germline loops: CDR1 LGHNT, CDR2 FRNRAP. V trimming: 1 base; J trimming: 4 bases; junction bases outside the gene matches: 3. CDR3: CASGLGDRVADTQYF. The CDR3 DNA follows: TGTGCTAGTGGTTTGGGGGACAGGGTTGCAGATACGCAGTATTTT.

The rearrangement links TRBV19 to TRBJ1-5; possible D gene TRBD1, 5 bases. CDR1 LNHDA and CDR2 SQIVND come from the germline V gene (reference sequence). The V and J ends lost 5 bases and 3 bases respectively, with 17 bases between them. CDR3 length equals 16 residues. This chain's CDR3 is CASSPDTKGNNQPQHF. CDR3 DNA sequence: TGTGCCAGTAGTCCGGACACAAAGGGAAACAATCAGCCCCAGCATTTT.

V is TRBV21-1 and J is TRBJ1-4; the table's D call, TRBD1, has no DNA check behind it. TRBV21-1 is flagged as a pseudogene. The CDR3 runs to 15 residues. The CDR3 DNA reads TGTGCCAGTTCGAAACCGGACAGGTTTGACGAAAAACTGTTTTTT. Translation: CASSKPDRFDEKLFF.

The V call is TRBV16, the J call TRBJ1-1; D remains unclear. CDR1 is KGHSY, CDR2 FQNENV, per germline. The CDR3 length is 13 residues. With 3 bases removed from V and 5 bases from J, the gap between germline ends came to 10 bases. The CDR3 DNA reads as TGTGCCAGCAGCCATACCTCTAGGACTGAAGCTTTCTTT. This codes for CASSHTSRTEAFF.

DNA for the CDR3: TGCAGCGCCTCTATTGGAAACACCATATATTTT. It yields the protein CSASIGNTIYF. V is TRBV29-1 and J is TRBJ1-3; no clear D. CDR3 size: 11 residues. V gave up 7 bases and J gave up 3 bases, with 7 bases separating them. Germline values: CDR1 SQVTM, CDR2 ANQGSEA.

The chain has TRBV18 and TRBJ2-2; 7 bases line up with TRBD2. CDR1 and CDR2 (germline): KGHSH, LQKENI. This CDR3 has 17 residues. The trim removed 2 bases at V and 6 bases at J, leaving 12 bases unmatched. In DNA, the CDR3 is TGTGCCAGCTCACCAAATTGGACTAGACGGGCGGCCGGGGAGCTGTTTTTT. Its translation: CASSPNWTRRAAGELFF.

This sequence joins TRBV7-8 and TRBJ1-4; TRBD1 agrees at 7 bases. The CDR3 loop spans 16 amino acids. With V trimmed by 4 bases and J by 7 bases, 12 bases remained unmatched. The V gene's germline CDR1 is SGHVS and CDR2 FQNEAQ. The chain's CDR3 is CASSSRDRRVGEKLFF. Here the CDR3 DNA reads TGTGCCAGCAGCTCTCGGGACAGAAGAGTAGGTGAAAAACTGTTTTTT.